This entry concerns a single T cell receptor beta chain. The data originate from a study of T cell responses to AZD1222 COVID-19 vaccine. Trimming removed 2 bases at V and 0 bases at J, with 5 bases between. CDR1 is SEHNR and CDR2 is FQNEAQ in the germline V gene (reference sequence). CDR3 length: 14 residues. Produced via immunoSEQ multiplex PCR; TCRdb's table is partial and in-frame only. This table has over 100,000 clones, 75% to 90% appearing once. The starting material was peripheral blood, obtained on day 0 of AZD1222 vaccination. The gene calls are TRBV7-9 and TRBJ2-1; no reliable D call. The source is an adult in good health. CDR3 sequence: CASSLTISYNEQFF. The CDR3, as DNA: TGTGCCAGCAGCTTAACCATCTCCTACAATGAGCAGTTCTTC.